The 18 T cell receptor beta chains reported below all come from one sample, sequenced in a study of T-cell reconstitution after alpha-beta-depleted transplantation in children. The TCRbeta library incorporated unique molecular identifiers. Using its own MiXCR run on the PCR reads, TCRdb lists one record per CDR3 protein. This repertoire shows 250,000 to 350,000 distinct CDR3 sequences, more than 9% found once; its top ten account for about a tenth. The material was PBMCs from the stem cell graft donor, obtained from the stem cell graft. All receptors derive from a human donor who donated a stem cell graft to a child with SCID.

V usage is TRBV5-1 and J usage is TRBJ2-5, with TRBD2 as a possible D gene (7 bases). The V gene's germline CDR1 is SGHRS and CDR2 YFSETQ. V was cut by 2 bases and J by 1 base, with 15 bases left in between. This CDR3 is 16 amino acids long. The CDR3 DNA follows: TGCGCCAGCAGCTTCCCCCGGGCGGGGGCCCAAGAGACCCAGTACTTC. It codes for CASSFPRAGAQETQYF.

This clonotype appeared a few times. The CDR3 bases are TGTGCCAGCTCACCCAGCGTCGAAAACTATGGCTACACCTTC. This codes for CASSPSVENYGYTF. This chain links TRBV18 with TRBJ1-2; no firm D call. The CDR3 has 14 amino acids. The V gene's germline CDR1 is KGHSH and CDR2 LQKENI. V lost 3 bases, J lost 2 bases, and 10 bases lay in between. The variable domain in full, completed from reference TRBV18 and TRBJ1-2, reads NAGVMQNPRHLVRRRGQEARLRCSPMKGHSHVYWYRQLPEEGLKFMVYLQKENIIDESGMPKERFSAEFPKEGPSILRIQQVVRGDSAAYFCASSPSVENYGYTFGSGTRLTVV.

Comments on this clonotype: One junction end disagrees with the germline gene, perhaps due to a read error. The chain recombines TRBV2 with TRBJ2-1, with a possible D match to TRBD2 (6 bases). This CDR3 spans 14 amino acids. Germline CDR1 reads SNHLY; CDR2 reads FYNNEI. CDR3 coding DNA: TGTGCCAGCACCGGAGCGGGCTCCTACAGTGAGCAGTTCTTC. It codes for CASTGAGSYSEQFF.

This clonotype was counted many times. The V gene is TRBV12-3 or TRBV12-4, the J gene TRBJ2-1; no firm D call. CDR3 size: 11 residues. Between the trimmed V and J ends, which lost 3 bases and 10 bases, there was a span of 7 bases. DNA of the CDR3: TGTGCCAGCAGTTTCGGCATCGAGCAGTTCTTC. It encodes CASSFGIEQFF.

CDR3 sequence reads: CASSVGGQGLNTEAFF. CDR3 DNA sequence: TGTGCCAGCAGCGTAGGGGGACAGGGATTGAACACTGAAGCTTTCTTT. This rearrangement joins TRBV9 to TRBJ1-1, with 9 bases that match TRBD1. Germline V gene sequence: CDR1 SGDLS, CDR2 YYNGEE. This CDR3 spans 16 amino acids. The V and J ends lost 0 bases and 0 bases, in that order; junction bases with no gene match: 3.

This clonotype was seen only a few times. The chain has TRBV5-1 and TRBJ1-6, with D perhaps matching TRBD1 (6 bases). V shed 0 bases and J shed 7 bases, with 14 bases lying between them. This CDR3 is built from 16 residues. Germline CDR1 SGHRS, CDR2 YFSETQ. The CDR3 DNA follows: TGCGCCAGCAGCTTGGTCGGCAGGGGCGACAATTCACCCCTCCACTTT. Translating it yields CASSLVGRGDNSPLHF.

This clonotype came up a few times. This chain connects TRBV6-5 to TRBJ2-1; maybe TRBD2 (5 bases). Germline V gene sequence: CDR1 MNHEY, CDR2 SVGAGI. This CDR3 comprises 13 residues. The V end was cut by 3 bases, the J end by 9 bases, with 12 bases between. This CDR3 reads CASSYSSRGEQFF. The CDR3 nucleotides are TGTGCCAGCAGTTATTCCTCCCGGGGTGAGCAGTTCTTC.

This chain connects TRBV7-3 to TRBJ2-5; D is unclear. CDR3 size: 13 residues. V shed 1 base and J shed 5 bases, with 8 bases lying between them. Germline CDR1 is SGHTA and CDR2 is FQGTGA. CDR3 sequence reads: CASSLRWTETQYF. CDR3 nucleotide sequence: TGTGCCAGCAGCTTAAGATGGACGGAGACCCAGTACTTC.

There are many counts of this clonotype. The chain has TRBV7-9 and TRBJ2-1; no definite D call. CDR3 length: 14 amino acids. Germline-derived CDR1 and CDR2 are SEHNR and FQNEAQ (reference sequence). Deletions cut 9 bases from V and 0 bases from J, with 12 bases between. CDR3 protein: CASKKGSSYNEQFF. CDR3 sequence (DNA): TGTGCCAGTAAAAAGGGTAGCTCCTACAATGAGCAGTTCTTC.

The V gene is TRBV19, the J gene TRBJ1-2, with D hard to call. Trimming took off 5 bases at V and 7 bases at J, with 8 bases between the two ends. CDR3 length: 11 amino acids. Per the germline V gene, CDR1 is LNHDA and CDR2 is SQIVND (reference sequence). For the CDR3, the DNA is TGTGCCAGTAGTCTACAAGGTGGCTACACCTTC. Translation: CASSLQGGYTF.

The chain is built from TRBV20-1 and TRBJ2-5, with D perhaps TRBD1 or TRBD2 (5 bases each). The CDR3 is 13 residues long. Germline-derived CDR1 and CDR2 are DFQATT and SNEGSKA (reference sequence). V lost 6 bases, J lost 4 bases, and 15 bases lay in between. CDR3 in DNA: TGCAGTGCAGCAAAGCATGGGACAGAGACCCAGTACTTC. It encodes CSAAKHGTETQYF.

This clonotype has more than one count but fewer than ten. The chain joins TRBV11-1 to TRBJ2-1; a weak D match, TRBD1 (6 bases). The ends were cut back, 5 bases at V and 7 bases at J, with 27 bases in the middle. The CDR3 is 18 residues long. Per the germline V gene, CDR1 is SGHAT and CDR2 is FQDESV (reference sequence). CDR3 nucleotide sequence: TGTGCCAGCAGCAACCCTTCCCGACAGGCTACTTCGGGTAATGAGCAGTTCTTC. It yields the protein CASSNPSRQATSGNEQFF.

This clonotype was found a few times. The chain employs TRBV2 and TRBJ1-4; 7 bases match TRBD1. The junction had 18 bases not matched to a gene; V was cut back by 8 bases and J by 3 bases. Germline assignment: CDR1 SNHLY and CDR2 FYNNEI. This CDR3 region has 18 residues. The CDR3 bases are TGTGCCAGCGGACAGGAGTCTTCGTTTAGTTTAGCTAATGAAAAACTGTTTTTT. It specifies CASGQESSFSLANEKLFF.

V usage is TRBV2 and J usage is TRBJ1-3; a weak D match, TRBD1 (6 bases). Trimming took 4 bases from V and 2 from J, leaving 15 bases between them. This CDR3 comprises 16 residues. Germline V CDR1 and CDR2: SNHLY, FYNNEI. CDR3 residues: CASSGWYREAGNTIYF. The CDR3 bases are TGTGCCAGCAGTGGGTGGTACAGGGAGGCTGGAAACACCATATATTTT.

In this sample, this clonotype turned up many times. The chain has TRBV18 and TRBJ2-7; no reliable D call. The CDR3 totals 14 residues. Germline assignment: CDR1 KGHSH and CDR2 LQKENI. Trimming stripped 4 bases from V and 0 bases from J, with 10 bases between. CDR3 nucleotides: TGTGCCAGCTCACTCGGCAGCAGCTCCTACGAGCAGTACTTC. This sequence encodes CASSLGSSSYEQYF.

This rearrangement joins TRBV15 to TRBJ1-5; perhaps TRBD1 as D (6 bases). V lost 5 bases and J 5 bases, leaving 25 bases between the germline ends. CDR3 length equals 18 residues. CDR1 is LNHNV, CDR2 YYDKDF, per germline (reference sequence). Here the CDR3 DNA reads TGTGCCACCAGCGACCTTCGCGGGACACCCAATGAGCATCAGCCCCAGCATTTT. It specifies CATSDLRGTPNEHQPQHF.

The gene calls are TRBV25-1 and TRBJ2-2, with 10 bases identical to TRBD1. Trimming cost V 7 bases and J 6 bases; bases outside gene matches: 5. Germline CDR1 and CDR2: MGHDK and SYGVNS. The CDR3 is 14 amino acids. The CDR3 is CASTRQGAAGELFF. CDR3 sequence (DNA): TGTGCCAGCACCCGACAGGGGGCAGCCGGGGAGCTGTTTTTT.

This rearrangement joins TRBV12-3 or TRBV12-4 to TRBJ1-4, with 8 bases that match TRBD1. After removal of 5 bases from V and 8 bases from J, the junction contained 10 bases not matched to a gene. The CDR3 covers 15 residues. The CDR3 DNA is TGTGCCAGCAGTGTAGGACAGGGATCGGGGGAAAAACTGTTTTTT. It is translated as CASSVGQGSGEKLFF.